The TCR beta chain under discussion was sequenced for a study of T-cell reconstitution after alpha-beta-depleted transplantation in children. Preparation of the TCRbeta library involved a method that used unique molecular identifiers. TCRdb reprocessed the PCR reads with MiXCR, giving one entry per CDR3 protein. The sample carries 200,000 to 300,000 distinct CDR3 sequences, roughly 8.2% recorded once. This clonotype has ten or more counts. Germline CDR1 and CDR2: SGHAT and FQNNGV. The CDR3 runs to 13 residues. V lost 5 bases to trimming and J lost 4 bases, with 9 bases between them. The sequences come from PBMCs, mostly from graft donor cells, collected 180 days after TCRalphabeta/CD19-depleted stem cell transplant. The chain is built from TRBV11-2 and TRBJ2-1; possibly TRBD2 for D (5 bases). The receptor was derived from a male patient aged 10 to 17 who had a stem cell transplant for acute lymphoblastic leukemia, so the T cells may come from the graft donor. CDR3 bases: TGTGCCAGCAGCATACTAGTTTACAATGAGCAGTTCTTC. This codes for CASSILVYNEQFF. Based on the CDR3 plus reference TRBV11-2 and TRBJ2-1, the full variable domain is EAGVAQSPRYKIIEKRQSVAFWCNPISGHATLYWYQQILGQGPKLLIQFQNNGVVDDSQLPKDRFSAERLKGVDSTLKIQPAKLEDSAVYLCASSILVYNEQFFGPGTRLTVL.